The 6 T cell receptor beta chains reported below all come from one sample, sequenced in a study of T-cell memory formation after mild COVID-19. TCRdb fed the 5' RACE reads into MiXCR, producing one record per CDR3 protein. This table has over 500,000 distinct CDR3 sequences, roughly 17% appearing once. The source material was PBMCs or a T cell subset sorted from them (not recorded which). These TCRs come from an adult woman who had mild COVID-19 (a few samples of this study predate the infection). Cell type and time point are not known.

This clonotype showed up many times. The chain employs TRBV6-5 and TRBJ2-7; 9 bases match TRBD1. The CDR3 length is 13 residues. Looked up from germline, CDR1 is MNHEY and CDR2 is SVGAGI. Trimming removed 5 bases from V and 8 bases from J; junction bases left unmatched: 7. The CDR3 loop reads CASSETGTGKQYF. The CDR3 nucleotides are TGTGCCAGCAGTGAAACCGGGACAGGGAAGCAGTACTTC.

This clonotype was seen a handful of times. This chain connects TRBV10-3 to TRBJ2-3; 7 nucleotides line up with TRBD2. With V trimmed by 10 bases and J by 0 bases, 16 bases remained unmatched. The CDR3 extends over 17 amino acids. From germline, CDR1 is ENHRY and CDR2 SYGVKD. The CDR3 loop is CATGLAAMPSSTDTQYF. DNA of the CDR3: TGTGCCACGGGGCTAGCGGCAATGCCCTCTAGCACAGATACGCAGTATTTT.

V usage is TRBV3-1 and J usage is TRBJ1-2; D is unresolved. This CDR3 has 15 residues. The ends were cut back, 0 bases at V and 3 bases at J, with 11 bases in the middle. Germline CDR1 LGHDT, CDR2 YNNKEL (reference sequence). The CDR3 DNA is TGTGCCAGCAGCCAAGATCCGCAGGTTTACTATGGCTACACCTTC. It codes for CASSQDPQVYYGYTF.

The rearrangement joins TRBV5-1 to TRBJ1-6; maybe TRBD1 (5 bases). Germline V gives CDR1 SGHRS, CDR2 YFSETQ. This CDR3 has 18 residues. Deletions cut 2 bases from V and 5 bases from J, with 20 bases between. CDR3 in DNA: TGCGCCAGCAGCTTCCAGGGTCACGGCTCCGGAGATAATTCACCCCTCCACTTT. Protein product: CASSFQGHGSGDNSPLHF.

This clonotype has more than one count but fewer than ten. V and J are TRBV7-2 and TRBJ2-3; TRBD1 agrees at 9 bases. Germline CDR1 reads SGHTA; CDR2 reads FQGNSA. Losses at the gene ends were 5 bases for V and 8 bases for J; bases not matched to a gene: 11. The CDR3 extends over 15 amino acids. The CDR3 bases are TGTGCCAGCAGCCGCCGGGGACAGGGATCGGGTACGCAGTATTTT. This gives the protein CASSRRGQGSGTQYF.

This rearrangement joins TRBV7-3 to TRBJ2-1; D gene unclear. Germline V gene lookup returns CDR1 SGHTA and CDR2 FQGTGA. The length of the CDR3 is 13 residues. Between the trimmed V and J ends, which lost 1 base and 5 bases, there was a span of 6 bases. The CDR3 bases are TGTGCCAGCAGCTTAATTCCAGACAATGAGCAGTTCTTC. It specifies CASSLIPDNEQFF.